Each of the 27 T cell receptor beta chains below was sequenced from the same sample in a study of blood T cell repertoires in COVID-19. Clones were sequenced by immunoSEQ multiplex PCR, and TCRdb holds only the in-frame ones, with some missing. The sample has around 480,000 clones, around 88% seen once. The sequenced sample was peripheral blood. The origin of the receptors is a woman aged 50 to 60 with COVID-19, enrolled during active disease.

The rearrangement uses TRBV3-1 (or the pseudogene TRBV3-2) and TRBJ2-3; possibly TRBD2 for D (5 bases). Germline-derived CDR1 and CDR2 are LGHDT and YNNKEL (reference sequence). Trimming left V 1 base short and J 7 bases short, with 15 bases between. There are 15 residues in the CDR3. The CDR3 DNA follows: TGTGCCAGCAGCCAAGTCGTAGCGCGACCCTATACGCAGTATTTT. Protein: CASSQVVARPYTQYF.

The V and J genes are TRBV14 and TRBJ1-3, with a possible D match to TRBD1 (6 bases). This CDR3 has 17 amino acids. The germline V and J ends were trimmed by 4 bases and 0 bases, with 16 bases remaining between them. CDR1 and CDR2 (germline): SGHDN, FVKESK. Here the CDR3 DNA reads TGTGCCAGCAGCCTTATGGACAGCTACACCTCTGGAAACACCATATATTTT. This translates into CASSLMDSYTSGNTIYF. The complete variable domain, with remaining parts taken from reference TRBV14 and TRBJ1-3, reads EAGVTQFPSHSVIEKGQTVTLRCDPISGHDNLYWYRRVMGKEIKFLLHFVKESKQDESGMPNNRFLAERTGGTYSTLKVQPAELEDSGVYFCASSLMDSYTSGNTIYFGEGSWLTVV.

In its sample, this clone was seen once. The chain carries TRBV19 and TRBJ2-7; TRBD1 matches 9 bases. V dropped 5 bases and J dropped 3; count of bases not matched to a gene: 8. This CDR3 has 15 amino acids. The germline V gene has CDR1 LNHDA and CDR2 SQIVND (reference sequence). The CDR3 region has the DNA TGTGCCAGTAGTTCCTCCGGGACAGGGTTCTACGAGCAGTACTTC. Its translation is CASSSSGTGFYEQYF.

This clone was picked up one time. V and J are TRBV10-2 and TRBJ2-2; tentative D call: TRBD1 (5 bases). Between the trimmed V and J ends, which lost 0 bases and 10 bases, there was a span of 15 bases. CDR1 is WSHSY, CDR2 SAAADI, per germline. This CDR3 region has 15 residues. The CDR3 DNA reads TGCGCCAGCAGTGAGTCGAAGGGCTGGGGCGAGGAGCTGTTTTTT. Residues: CASSESKGWGEELFF.

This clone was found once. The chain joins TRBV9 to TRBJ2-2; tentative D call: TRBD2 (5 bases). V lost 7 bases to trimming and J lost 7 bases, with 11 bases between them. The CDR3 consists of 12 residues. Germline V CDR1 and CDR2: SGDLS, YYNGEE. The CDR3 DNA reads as TGTGCCAGCGAGAGGGCTAACGGGGAGCTGTTTTTT. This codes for CASERANGELFF. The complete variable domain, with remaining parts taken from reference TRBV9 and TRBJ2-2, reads DSGVTQTPKHLITATGQRVTLRCSPRSGDLSVYWYQQSLDQGLQFLIQYYNGEERAKGNILERFSAQQFPDLHSELNLSSLELGDSALYFCASERANGELFFGEGSRLTVL.

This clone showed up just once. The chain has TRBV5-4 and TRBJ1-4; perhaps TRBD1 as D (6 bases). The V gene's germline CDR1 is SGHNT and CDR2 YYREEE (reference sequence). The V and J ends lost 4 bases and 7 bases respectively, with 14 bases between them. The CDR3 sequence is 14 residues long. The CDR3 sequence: CASSKQGRGEKLFF. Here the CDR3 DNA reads TGTGCCAGCAGCAAACAGGGAAGAGGTGAAAAACTGTTTTTT. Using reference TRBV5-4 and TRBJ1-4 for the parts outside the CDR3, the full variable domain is ETGVTQSPTHLIKTRGQQVTLRCSSQSGHNTVSWYQQALGQGPQFIFQYYREEENGRGNFPPRFSGLQFPNYSSELNVNALELDDSALYLCASSKQGRGEKLFFGSGTQLSVL.

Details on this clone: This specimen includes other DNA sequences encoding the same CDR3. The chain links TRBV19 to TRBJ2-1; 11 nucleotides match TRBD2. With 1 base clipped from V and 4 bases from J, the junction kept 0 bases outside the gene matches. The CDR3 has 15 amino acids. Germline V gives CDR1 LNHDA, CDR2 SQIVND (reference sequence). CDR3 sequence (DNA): TGTGCCAGTAGTATAGGACTAGCGGGGTACAATGAGCAGTTCTTC. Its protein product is CASSIGLAGYNEQFF.

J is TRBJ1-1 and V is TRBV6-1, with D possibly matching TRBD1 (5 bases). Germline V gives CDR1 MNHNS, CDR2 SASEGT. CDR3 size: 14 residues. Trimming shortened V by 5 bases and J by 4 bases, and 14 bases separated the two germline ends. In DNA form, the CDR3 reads TGTGCCAGCAGTCGTGGCGGGGCGATCACTGAAGCTTTCTTT. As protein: CASSRGGAITEAFF.

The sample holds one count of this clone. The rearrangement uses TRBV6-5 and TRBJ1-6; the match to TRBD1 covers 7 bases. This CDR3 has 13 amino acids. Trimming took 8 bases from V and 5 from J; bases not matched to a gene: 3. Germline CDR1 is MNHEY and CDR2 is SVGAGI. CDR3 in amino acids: CASRDSHNSPLHF. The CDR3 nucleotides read TGTGCCAGCCGGGACAGCCATAATTCACCCCTCCACTTT.

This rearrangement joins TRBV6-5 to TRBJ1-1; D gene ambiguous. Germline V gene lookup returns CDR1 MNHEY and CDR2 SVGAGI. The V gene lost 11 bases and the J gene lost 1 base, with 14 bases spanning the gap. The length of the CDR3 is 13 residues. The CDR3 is CASLRSWNTEAFF. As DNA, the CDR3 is TGTGCCTCTCTAAGGAGTTGGAACACTGAAGCTTTCTTT.

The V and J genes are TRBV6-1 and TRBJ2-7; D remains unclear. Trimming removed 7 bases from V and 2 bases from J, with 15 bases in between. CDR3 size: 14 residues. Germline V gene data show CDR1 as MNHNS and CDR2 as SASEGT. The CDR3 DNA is TGTGCCAGCACCGACCTCCTAGGTACCTACGAGCAGTACTTC. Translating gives CASTDLLGTYEQYF.

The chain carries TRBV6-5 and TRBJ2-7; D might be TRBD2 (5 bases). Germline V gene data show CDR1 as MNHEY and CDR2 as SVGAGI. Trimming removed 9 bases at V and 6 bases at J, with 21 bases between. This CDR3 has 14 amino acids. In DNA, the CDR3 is TGTGCCAGTACTGAGCGGCTGTCCTCAGGCGAGCAGTACTTC. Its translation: CASTERLSSGEQYF.

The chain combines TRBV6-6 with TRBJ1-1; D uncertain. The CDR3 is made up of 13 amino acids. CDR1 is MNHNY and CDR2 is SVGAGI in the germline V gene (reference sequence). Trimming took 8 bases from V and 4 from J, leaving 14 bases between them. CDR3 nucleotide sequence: TGTGCCAGCGCCCAGCGGGTTGGCACTGAAGCTTTCTTT. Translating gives CASAQRVGTEAFF.

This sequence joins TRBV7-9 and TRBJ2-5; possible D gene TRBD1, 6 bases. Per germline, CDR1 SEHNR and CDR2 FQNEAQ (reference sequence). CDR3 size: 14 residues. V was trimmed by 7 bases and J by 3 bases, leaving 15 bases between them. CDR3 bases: TGTGCCAGCACCCTAACTCGGACAGAAGAGACCCAGTACTTC. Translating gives CASTLTRTEETQYF.

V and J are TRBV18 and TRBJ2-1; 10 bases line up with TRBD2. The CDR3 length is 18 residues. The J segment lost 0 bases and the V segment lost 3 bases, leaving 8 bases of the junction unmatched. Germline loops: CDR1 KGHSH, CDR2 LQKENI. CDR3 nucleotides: TGTGCCAGCTCACCGCCTAGCGGGGGACCGAGCTCCTACAATGAGCAGTTCTTC. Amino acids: CASSPPSGGPSSYNEQFF.

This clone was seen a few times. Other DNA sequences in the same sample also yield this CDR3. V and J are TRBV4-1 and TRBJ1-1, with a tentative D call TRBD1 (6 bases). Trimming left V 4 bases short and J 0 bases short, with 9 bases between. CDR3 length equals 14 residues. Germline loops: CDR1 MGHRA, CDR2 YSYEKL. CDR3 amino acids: CASSLQGLNTEAFF. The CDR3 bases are TGCGCCAGCAGCCTGCAGGGGTTGAACACTGAAGCTTTCTTT.

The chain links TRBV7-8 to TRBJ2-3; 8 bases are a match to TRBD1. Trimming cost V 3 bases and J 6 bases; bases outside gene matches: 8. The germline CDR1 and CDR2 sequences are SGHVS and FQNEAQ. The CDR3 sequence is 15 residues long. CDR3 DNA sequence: TGTGCCAGCAGCTTGGACAGGGCGATGTGGGATACGCAGTATTTT. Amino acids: CASSLDRAMWDTQYF.

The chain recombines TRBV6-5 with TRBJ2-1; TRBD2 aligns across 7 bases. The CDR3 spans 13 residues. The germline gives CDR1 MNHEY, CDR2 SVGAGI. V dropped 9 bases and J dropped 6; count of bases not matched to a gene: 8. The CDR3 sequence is CASQRGTVNEQFF. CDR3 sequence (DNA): TGTGCCAGTCAGCGGGGAACTGTCAATGAGCAGTTCTTC.

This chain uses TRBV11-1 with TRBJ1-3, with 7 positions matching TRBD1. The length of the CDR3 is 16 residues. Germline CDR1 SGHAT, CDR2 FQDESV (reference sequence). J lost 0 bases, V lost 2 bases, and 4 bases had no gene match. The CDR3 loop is CASSLRGPDSGNTIYF. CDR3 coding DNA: TGTGCCAGCAGCTTAAGGGGGCCAGACTCTGGAAACACCATATATTTT.

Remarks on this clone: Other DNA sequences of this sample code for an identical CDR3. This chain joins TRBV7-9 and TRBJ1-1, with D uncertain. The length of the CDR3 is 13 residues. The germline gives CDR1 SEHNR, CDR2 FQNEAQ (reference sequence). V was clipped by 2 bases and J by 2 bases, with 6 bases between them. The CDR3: CASSLQVNTEAFF. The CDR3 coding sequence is TGTGCCAGCAGCTTACAGGTTAACACTGAAGCTTTCTTT. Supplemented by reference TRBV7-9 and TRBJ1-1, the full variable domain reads DTGVSQNPRHKITKRGQNVTFRCDPISEHNRLYWYRQTLGQGPEFLTYFQNEAQLEKSRLLSDRFSAERPKGSFSTLEIQRTEQGDSAMYLCASSLQVNTEAFFGQGTRLTVV.

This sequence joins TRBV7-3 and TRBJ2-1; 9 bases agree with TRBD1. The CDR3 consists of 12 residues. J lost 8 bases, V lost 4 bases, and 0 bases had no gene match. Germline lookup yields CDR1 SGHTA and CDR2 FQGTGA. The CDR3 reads CASSYRGHEQFF. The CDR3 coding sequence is TGTGCCAGCAGCTACAGGGGGCATGAGCAGTTCTTC. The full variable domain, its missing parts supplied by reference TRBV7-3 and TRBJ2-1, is GAGVSQTPSNKVTEKGKYVELRCDPISGHTALYWYRQSLGQGPEFLIYFQGTGAADDSGLPNDRFFAVRPEGSVSTLKIQRTERGDSAVYLCASSYRGHEQFFGPGTRLTVL.

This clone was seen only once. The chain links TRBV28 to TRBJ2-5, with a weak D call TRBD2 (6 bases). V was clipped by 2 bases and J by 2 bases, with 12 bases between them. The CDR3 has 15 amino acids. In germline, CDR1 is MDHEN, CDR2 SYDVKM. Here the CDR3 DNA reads TGTGCCAGCAGTTTAGGGGGACTGCTTCAAGAGACCCAGTACTTC. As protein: CASSLGGLLQETQYF.

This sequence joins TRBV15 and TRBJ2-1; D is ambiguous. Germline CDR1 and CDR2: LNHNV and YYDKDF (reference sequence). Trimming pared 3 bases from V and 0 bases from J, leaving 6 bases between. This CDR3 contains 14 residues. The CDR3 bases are TGTGCCACCAGCAGGGAGAGCTCCTACAATGAGCAGTTCTTC. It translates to CATSRESSYNEQFF. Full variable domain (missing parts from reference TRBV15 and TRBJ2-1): DAMVIQNPRYQVTQFGKPVTLSCSQTLNHNVMYWYQQKSSQAPKLLFHYYDKDFNNEADTPDNFQSRRPNTSFCFLDIRSPGLGDTAMYLCATSRESSYNEQFFGPGTRLTVL.

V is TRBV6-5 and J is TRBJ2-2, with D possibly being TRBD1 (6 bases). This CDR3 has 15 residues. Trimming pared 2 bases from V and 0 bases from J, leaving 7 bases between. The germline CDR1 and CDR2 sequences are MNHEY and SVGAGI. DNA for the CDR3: TGTGCCAGCAGTTACGAGGGGGCGAACACCGGGGAGCTGTTTTTT. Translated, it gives CASSYEGANTGELFF.

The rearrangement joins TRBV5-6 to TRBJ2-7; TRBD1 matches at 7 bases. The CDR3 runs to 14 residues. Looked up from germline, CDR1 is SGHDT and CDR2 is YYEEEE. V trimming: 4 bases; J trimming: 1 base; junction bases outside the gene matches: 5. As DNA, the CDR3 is TGTGCCAGCAGCGTACAGGGGCTATCCTACGAGCAGTACTTC. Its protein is CASSVQGLSYEQYF.

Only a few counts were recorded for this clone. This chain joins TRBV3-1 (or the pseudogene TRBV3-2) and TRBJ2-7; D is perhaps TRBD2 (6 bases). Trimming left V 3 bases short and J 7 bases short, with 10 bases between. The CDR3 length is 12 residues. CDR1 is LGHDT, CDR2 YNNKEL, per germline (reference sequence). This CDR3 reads CASSQGLREQYF. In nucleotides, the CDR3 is TGTGCCAGCAGCCAGGGACTGCGAGAGCAGTACTTC.

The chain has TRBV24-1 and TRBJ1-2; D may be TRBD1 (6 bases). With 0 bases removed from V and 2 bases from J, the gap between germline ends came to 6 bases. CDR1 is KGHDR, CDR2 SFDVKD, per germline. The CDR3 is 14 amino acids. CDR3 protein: CATSDLTGNYGYTF. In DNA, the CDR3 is TGTGCCACCAGTGATTTGACAGGGAACTATGGCTACACCTTC.